The 3 T cell receptor beta chains presented below share a single source sample, sequenced in a study of T cells after yellow fever vaccination. In TCRdb, the 5' RACE reads were re-called with MiXCR into one record per CDR3 protein. The sample has approximately 120,000 distinct CDR3 sequences, 7.5% to 10% seen once. Specimen: CD8+ T cells sorted from PBMCs, collected on the day of the yellow fever booster vaccination. These receptors all stem from a man between 18 and 29 years old who received the YFV17D yellow fever vaccine.

The chain carries TRBV9 and TRBJ2-3; 7 positions agree with TRBD2. The germline CDR1 and CDR2 sequences are SGDLS and YYNGEE. The CDR3 length is 16 residues. V gave up 0 bases and J gave up 2 bases; unmatched junction bases: 6. The CDR3 reads CASSVDNGGNTDTQYF. Written as DNA, the CDR3 is TGTGCCAGCAGCGTAGATAACGGGGGGAACACAGATACGCAGTATTTT. Full variable domain (remainder filled in from reference TRBV9 and TRBJ2-3): DSGVTQTPKHLITATGQRVTLRCSPRSGDLSVYWYQQSLDQGLQFLIQYYNGEERAKGNILERFSAQQFPDLHSELNLSSLELGDSALYFCASSVDNGGNTDTQYFGPGTRLTVL.

The chain couples TRBV20-1 to TRBJ1-1; D may be TRBD1 (6 bases). The CDR3 length is 15 residues. Per the germline V gene, CDR1 is DFQATT and CDR2 is SNEGSKA (reference sequence). Between the trimmed V and J ends, which lost 0 bases and 1 base, there was a span of 12 bases. The DNA of the CDR3 is TGCAGTGCTAGAGATCCAGGGGAGACGAACACTGAAGCTTTCTTT. This translates into CSARDPGETNTEAFF.

The chain employs TRBV27 and TRBJ2-1, with 9 bases aligning to TRBD2. The CDR3 sequence is 15 residues long. Germline CDR1 is MNHEY and CDR2 is SMNVEV (reference sequence). With V trimmed by 5 bases and J by 6 bases, 8 bases remained unmatched. CDR3 amino acids: CASSLSGGGLNEQFF. The CDR3 nucleotides are TGTGCCAGCAGTCTTAGCGGGGGAGGCCTCAATGAGCAGTTCTTC.